The source of this T cell receptor beta chain is a study of T cells in Graves' hyperthyroidism and ophthalmopathy. Whole-study findings and limits: The model forecast ophthalmopathy, anticipating it by a median 6.5 months before onset.

This clonotype was recorded at least ten times. The antigen is unknown. Across 18 months, stable Graves' hyperthyroidism was marked by no progression to ophthalmopathy. The PBMCs studied were ones that came from 10 ml fresh peripheral blood. TCR beta CDR3 regions were amplified from RNA. Initially, a first-round RT-PCR of the TCR CDR3 employed the HTBI primer set. One entry per CDR3 protein results from TCRdb running MiXCR on the multiplex PCR reads. The table includes roughly 300,000 distinct CDR3 sequences, around 20% detected once. The V and J ends lost 5 bases and 14 bases, in that order; junction bases with no gene match: 8. The CDR3 has 14 amino acids. From germline, CDR1 is MNHEY and CDR2 SMNVEV (reference sequence).

This chain joins TRBV27 and TRBJ2-1; 14 bases agree with TRBD2. The clonotype originates from a woman in her 50s with Graves' hyperthyroidism. Sequencing was carried out using blood. CDR3 coding DNA: TGTGCCAGCAGTAAAGGACTAGCGGGAGGTGGTGAGTTCTTC. It yields the protein CASSKGLAGGGEFF.